This T cell receptor beta chain was sequenced for a study of blood T cells in healthy people across ages. Study results and caveats: A strong correlation was seen between TCR beta diversity and naive T cell percentage. Older age coincided with a roughly linear decline in TCR beta diversity per million T cells.

Combining a sample-barcoded 5' primer with a J-beta primer mix, a second PCR ran for 7 to 11 cycles. Using its own MiXCR run on the 5' RACE reads, TCRdb lists one record per CDR3 protein. The table lists 750,000 to 1,000,000 distinct CDR3 sequences, 25% to 35% of them singletons. The V gene's germline CDR1 is DFQATT and CDR2 SNEGSKA (reference sequence). With 0 bases removed from V and 6 bases from J, the gap between germline ends came to 21 bases. CDR3 size: 16 residues. Concerning this clonotype: Antigen: not known.

A further study also used this sample, focusing on T cells of mothers and their children. That investigation notes: Thymic selection shapes TCR recombination output similarly in related and unrelated pairs.

Sequences were obtained from blood. The rearrangement uses TRBV20-1 and TRBJ2-7; D perhaps matches TRBD1 (6 bases). The sequence was obtained from a woman in her 40s in good health. CDR3 nucleotides: TGCAGTGCTAGAGATCGAGGGGACACCGAACCGGGCGAGCAGTACTTC. Translated: CSARDRGDTEPGEQYF.